This T cell receptor beta chain stems from a study of blood T cell repertoires in COVID-19. Study information: COVID-19 samples from acute and convalescent phases originated in the United States, Italy and Spain. T cells, B-cell-depleted T cells, or PBMCs supplied cDNA or gDNA.

In the study's own analysis: Estimated nucleated cell counts came from reference gene primer amplification. Assay: immunoSEQ multiplex PCR; the TCRdb copy retains only in-frame clones and omits some. That table supplies the V and J calls and clone size; D and trimming were determined from the DNA. The table records some 14,000 clones, 65% to 85% of them present only once. Trimming took 2 bases from V and 0 from J; bases not matched to a gene: 7. Germline values: CDR1 KGHDR, CDR2 SFDVKD. This CDR3 spans 17 amino acids. V gene TRBV24-1 combines with J gene TRBJ2-5; 8 bases map to TRBD2. The source of this sequence is a human donor in a cohort sampled during active COVID-19. The sample consisted of peripheral blood. The CDR3: CATSDSRLALYQETQYF. For the CDR3, the DNA is TGTGCCACCAGTGATTCTAGACTAGCGTTGTACCAAGAGACCCAGTACTTC.